This T cell receptor (beta chain) was sequenced for a study of T cell responses to AZD1222 COVID-19 vaccine (TCRdb year 2021). At the level of the whole study: Because spike-specific TCR depth and breadth did not differ between the two schedules, AZD1222 recipients who got a second dose at roughly 4 weeks were pooled with those who got a second dose at roughly 12 weeks. Trial participants were enrolled into age subgroups of 18-55, 56-69 and 70-plus years, which contained about 150, 28 and 57 TCR-sequenced participants, respectively. TCR sequencing was performed for about 250 trial participants, of whom about 200 were given two doses of AZD1222 and 26 were given two doses of MenACWY control vaccine.

The CDR3 regions of human TCRbeta chains were subjected to immunosequencing. The paper's processing steps were these. Repertoire TCRs were matched against a reference library of SARS-CoV-2-specific TCRs generated with the MIRA antigen-specificity platform. Breadth was defined as the fraction of unique TCRs that were SARS-CoV-2-associated, and depth was defined as the fraction of total T cells that were SARS-CoV-2-associated. Using the MIRA data, each spike-specific TCR was mapped to the spike region that the TCR reacts to and placed in a CD4 or CD8 class. Log10-transformed breadth and depth values were compared by one-way ANOVA with Sidak's multiple comparisons tests. TCRdb retrieved this table from immuneACCESS and kept in-frame rearrangements only. Not all clones are present; in checked studies, unresolved V genes account for under half, and no reason is known for the remainder. The D gene and trimming were derived from the DNA, and the V and J assignments and clone size from that table. The sample contains fewer than 45,000 clones, roughly nine tenths of them found a single time. The top ten clonotypes cover roughly 7% of the sample.

Overall study outcomes, separate from this receptor: Participants were mostly white British, with more females than males. The authors suggested clonal diversity may have been underestimated. A significant rise in spike-specific TCR breadth and depth was observed after two AZD1222 doses relative to day 0 and relative to MenACWY recipients. CD4 TCRs associated with the vaccine covered the entire spike protein, and the dominant responses were in regions 160-218 and 743-854. Reportedly, almost half of the unique spike-specific TCRs recognized epitopes lying outside the regions that are mutated in the B.1.351 and B.1.1.7 variants. The 56-69-year group was small, and its depth increase did not reach significance, likely because of low power. No day 14 peak-response samples were available, so repertoires were characterized only after the peak T cell response. Conclusions about previously exposed vaccinees are limited because only six or seven AZD1222 recipients were SARS-CoV-2 seropositive at baseline.

From a lookup of the germline V gene (reference sequence), CDR1 and CDR2 are MNHEY and SMNVEV. V is shortened by 2 bases, J by 4 bases, and the region joining them spans 9 bases. The CDR3 runs 13 amino acids, cysteine and phenylalanine included. The sequence is cut down to CDR3 DNA, 39 bases in frame from base 1. This specimen's time point label, interpreted: baseline before first vaccination. Samples from vaccinated people were obtained from the UK trials COV001 and COV002, which included a single-blind randomized controlled phase 2/3 trial of AZD1222 (ChAdOx1 nCoV-19) in healthy adults. Trial participant PBMC samples were collected at day 0 and day 28 after the second dose for TCRbeta chain sequencing. About this clone: The specificity of this receptor is unknown. Qualities for individual bases were not recorded, and no much larger clone is one base off.

The sequences come from peripheral blood, collected on day 0 of AZD1222 vaccination. Recombination linked TRBV27 to TRBJ2-7; the D gene cannot be named for sure. The clonotype was recovered from an adult in good health. The DNA sequence follows: TGTGCCAGCAGTTTAAAGGGTGGGTACGAGCAGTACTTC. Its coded protein is CASSLKGGYEQYF.